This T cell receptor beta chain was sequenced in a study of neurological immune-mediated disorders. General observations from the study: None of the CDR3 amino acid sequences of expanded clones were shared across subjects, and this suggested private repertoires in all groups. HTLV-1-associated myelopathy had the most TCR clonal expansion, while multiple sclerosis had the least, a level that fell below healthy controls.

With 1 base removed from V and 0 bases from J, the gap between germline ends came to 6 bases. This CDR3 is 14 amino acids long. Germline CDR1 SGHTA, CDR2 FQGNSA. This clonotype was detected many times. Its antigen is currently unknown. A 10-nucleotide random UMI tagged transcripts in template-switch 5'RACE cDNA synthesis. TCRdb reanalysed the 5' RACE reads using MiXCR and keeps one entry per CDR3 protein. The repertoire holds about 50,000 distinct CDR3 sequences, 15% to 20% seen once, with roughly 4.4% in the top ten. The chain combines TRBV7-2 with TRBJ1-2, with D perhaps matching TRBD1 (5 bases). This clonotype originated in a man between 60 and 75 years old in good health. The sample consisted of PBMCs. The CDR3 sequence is CASSLEGANYGYTF. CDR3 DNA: TGTGCCAGCAGCTTAGAAGGGGCTAACTATGGCTACACCTTC.